This TCR beta chain was retrieved from a study of metastatic and nonmetastatic thyroid tumors. Each patient went into thyroid surgery without having received any treatment. Via MiXCR, TCRdb re-called the PCR reads. The sample includes approximately 16,000 clones, 12% of them seen just once. Details on this clone: A read error is possible here, since a much larger clone lies one base away.

Germline V gene lookup returns CDR1 DFQATT and CDR2 SNEGSKA (reference sequence). The CDR3 loop spans 13 amino acids. Trimming stripped 7 bases from V and 5 bases from J, with 15 bases between. The chain combines TRBV20-1 with TRBJ2-1; tentatively, D is TRBD1 or TRBD2 (5 bases each). This receptor was obtained from a female donor with papillary thyroid cancer or a benign thyroid nodule (not recorded which). Some clones in this sample may be carry-over from other donors' samples. The sample was tumor tissue. The CDR3 loop is CSVTGTANNEQFF. The CDR3 DNA reads as TGCAGTGTCACCGGGACGGCCAACAATGAGCAGTTCTTC.